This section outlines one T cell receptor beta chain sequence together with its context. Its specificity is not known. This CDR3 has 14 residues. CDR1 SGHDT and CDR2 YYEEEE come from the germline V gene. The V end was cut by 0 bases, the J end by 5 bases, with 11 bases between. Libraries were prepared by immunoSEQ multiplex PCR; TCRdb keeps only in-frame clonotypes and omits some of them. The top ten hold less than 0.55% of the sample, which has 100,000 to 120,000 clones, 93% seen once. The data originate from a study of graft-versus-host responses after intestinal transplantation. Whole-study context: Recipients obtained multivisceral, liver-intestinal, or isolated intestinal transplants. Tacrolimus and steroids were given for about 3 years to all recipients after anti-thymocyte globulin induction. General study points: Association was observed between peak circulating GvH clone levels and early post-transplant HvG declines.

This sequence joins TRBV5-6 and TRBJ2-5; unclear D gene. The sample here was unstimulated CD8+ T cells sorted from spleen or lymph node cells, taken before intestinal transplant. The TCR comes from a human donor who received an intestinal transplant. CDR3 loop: CASSLGSVSETQYF. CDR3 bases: TGTGCCAGCAGCTTGGGGTCGGTTAGCGAGACCCAGTACTTC. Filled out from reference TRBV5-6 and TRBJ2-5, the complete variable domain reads DAGVTQSPTHLIKTRGQQVTLRCSPKSGHDTVSWYQQALGQGPQFIFQYYEEEERQRGNFPDRFSGHQFPNYSSELNVNALLLGDSALYLCASSLGSVSETQYFGPGTRLLVL.